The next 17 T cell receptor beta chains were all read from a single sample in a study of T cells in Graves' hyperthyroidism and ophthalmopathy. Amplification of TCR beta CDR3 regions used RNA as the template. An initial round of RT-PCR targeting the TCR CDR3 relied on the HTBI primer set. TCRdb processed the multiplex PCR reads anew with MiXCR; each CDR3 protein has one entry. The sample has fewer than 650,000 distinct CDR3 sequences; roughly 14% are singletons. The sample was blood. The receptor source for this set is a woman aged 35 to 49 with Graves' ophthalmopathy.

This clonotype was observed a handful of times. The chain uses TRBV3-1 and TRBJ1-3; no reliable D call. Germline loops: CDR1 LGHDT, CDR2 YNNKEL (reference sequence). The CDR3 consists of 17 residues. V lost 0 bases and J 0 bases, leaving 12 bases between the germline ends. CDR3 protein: CASSQDSPTFSGNTIYF. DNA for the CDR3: TGTGCCAGCAGCCAAGATTCGCCGACCTTCTCTGGAAACACCATATATTTT.

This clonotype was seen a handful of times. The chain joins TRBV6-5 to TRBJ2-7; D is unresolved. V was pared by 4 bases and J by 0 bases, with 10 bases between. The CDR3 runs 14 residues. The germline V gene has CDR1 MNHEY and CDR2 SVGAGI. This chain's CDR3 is CASSSLRSSYEQYF. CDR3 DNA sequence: TGTGCCAGCAGTTCCCTCCGGAGCTCCTACGAGCAGTACTTC.

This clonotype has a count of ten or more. The CDR3: CASSPPGGGDEQYF. CDR3 DNA sequence: TGTGCCAGCAGTCCCCCCGGGGGCGGGGACGAGCAGTACTTC. The gene calls are TRBV9 and TRBJ2-7, with D perhaps given as TRBD1 or TRBD2 (6 bases each). V gave up 5 bases and J gave up 5 bases, with 17 bases separating them. The V gene's germline CDR1 is SGDLS and CDR2 YYNGEE. The CDR3 is 14 residues long.

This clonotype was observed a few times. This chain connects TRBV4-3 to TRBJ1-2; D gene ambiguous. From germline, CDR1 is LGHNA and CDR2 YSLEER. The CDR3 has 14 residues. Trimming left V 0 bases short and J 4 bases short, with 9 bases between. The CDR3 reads CASSQDFGPYGYTF. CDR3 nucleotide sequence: TGCGCCAGCAGCCAAGATTTTGGCCCCTATGGCTACACCTTC.

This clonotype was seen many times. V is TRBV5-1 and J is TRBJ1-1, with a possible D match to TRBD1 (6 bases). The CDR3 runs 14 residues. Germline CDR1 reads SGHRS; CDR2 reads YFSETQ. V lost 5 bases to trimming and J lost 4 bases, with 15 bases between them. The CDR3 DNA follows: TGCGCCAGCAGTATGGGGGGCGGGAGCACTGAAGCTTTCTTT. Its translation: CASSMGGGSTEAFF.

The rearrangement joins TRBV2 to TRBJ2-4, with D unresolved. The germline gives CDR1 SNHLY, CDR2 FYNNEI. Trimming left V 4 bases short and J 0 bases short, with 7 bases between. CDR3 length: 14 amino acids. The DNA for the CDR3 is TGTGCCAGCAGTGGGATCCTAGCCAAAAACATTCAGTACTTC. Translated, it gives CASSGILAKNIQYF.

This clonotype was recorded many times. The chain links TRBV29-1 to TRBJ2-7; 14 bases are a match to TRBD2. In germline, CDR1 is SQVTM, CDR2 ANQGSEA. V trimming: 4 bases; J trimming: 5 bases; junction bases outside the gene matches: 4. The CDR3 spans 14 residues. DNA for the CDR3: TGCAGCGTTGGCGGGACTAGCGGGAGAGACGAGCAGTACTTC. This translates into CSVGGTSGRDEQYF.

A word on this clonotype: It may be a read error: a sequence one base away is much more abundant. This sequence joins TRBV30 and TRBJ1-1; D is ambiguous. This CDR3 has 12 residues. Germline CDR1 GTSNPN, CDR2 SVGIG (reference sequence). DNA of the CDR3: TGTGCCTTGAGTGTTTCCCCCACTGAAGCTTTCTTT. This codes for CALSVSPTEAFF. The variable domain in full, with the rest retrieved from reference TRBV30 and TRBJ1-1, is SQTIHQWPATLVQPVGSPLSLECTVEGTSNPNLYWYRQAAGRGLQLLFYSVGIGQISSEVPQNLSASRPQDRQFILSSKKLLLSDSGFYLCALSVSPTEAFFGQGTRLTVV.

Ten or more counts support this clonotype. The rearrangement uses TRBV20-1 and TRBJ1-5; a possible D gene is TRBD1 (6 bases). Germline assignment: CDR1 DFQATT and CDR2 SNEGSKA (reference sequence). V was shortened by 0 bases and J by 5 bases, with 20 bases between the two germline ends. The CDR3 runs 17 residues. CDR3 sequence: CSARDGGYPPDDQPQHF. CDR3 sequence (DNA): TGCAGTGCTAGAGATGGGGGCTACCCTCCAGATGATCAGCCCCAGCATTTT.

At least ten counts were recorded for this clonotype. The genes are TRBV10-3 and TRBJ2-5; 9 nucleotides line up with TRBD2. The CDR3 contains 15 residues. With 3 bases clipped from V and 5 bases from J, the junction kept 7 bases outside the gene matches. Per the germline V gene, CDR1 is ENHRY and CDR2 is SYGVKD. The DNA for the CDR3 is TGTGCCATCAGTGAAGGCCTAGCGGGAATCGAGACCCAGTACTTC. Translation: CAISEGLAGIETQYF.

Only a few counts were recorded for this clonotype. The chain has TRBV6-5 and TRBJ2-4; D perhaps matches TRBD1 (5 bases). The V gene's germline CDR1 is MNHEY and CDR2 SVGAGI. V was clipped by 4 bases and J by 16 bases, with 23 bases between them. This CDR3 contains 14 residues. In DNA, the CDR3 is TGTGCCAGCAGTTCTGCAGGGAAAACCTCCATACAATACTTC. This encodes CASSSAGKTSIQYF.

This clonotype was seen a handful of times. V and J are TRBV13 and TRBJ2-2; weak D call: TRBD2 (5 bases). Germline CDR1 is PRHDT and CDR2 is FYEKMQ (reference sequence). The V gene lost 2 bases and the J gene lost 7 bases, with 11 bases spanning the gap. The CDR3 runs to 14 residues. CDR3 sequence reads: CASSLYGDIGELFF. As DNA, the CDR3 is TGTGCCAGCAGCTTATACGGGGATATCGGGGAGCTGTTTTTT.

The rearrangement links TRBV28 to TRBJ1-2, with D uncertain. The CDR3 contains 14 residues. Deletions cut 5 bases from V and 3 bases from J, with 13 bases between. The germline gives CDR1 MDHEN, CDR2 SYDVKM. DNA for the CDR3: TGTGCCAGCAGTAGCGGACTGCTCGACTATGGCTACACCTTC. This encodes CASSSGLLDYGYTF.

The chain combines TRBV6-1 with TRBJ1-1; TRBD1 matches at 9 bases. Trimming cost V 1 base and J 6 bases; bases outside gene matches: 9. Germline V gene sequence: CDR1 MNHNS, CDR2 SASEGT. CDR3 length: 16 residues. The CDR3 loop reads CASSEVGDRVYAEAFF. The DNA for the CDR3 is TGTGCCAGCAGTGAAGTAGGGGACAGGGTTTACGCTGAAGCTTTCTTT.

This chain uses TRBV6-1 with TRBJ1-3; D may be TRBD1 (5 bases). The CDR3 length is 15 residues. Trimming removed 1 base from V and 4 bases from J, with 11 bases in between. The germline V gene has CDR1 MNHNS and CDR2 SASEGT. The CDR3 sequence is CASSEVQGSGNTIYF. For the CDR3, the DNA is TGTGCCAGCAGTGAAGTCCAGGGTTCCGGAAACACCATATATTTT.

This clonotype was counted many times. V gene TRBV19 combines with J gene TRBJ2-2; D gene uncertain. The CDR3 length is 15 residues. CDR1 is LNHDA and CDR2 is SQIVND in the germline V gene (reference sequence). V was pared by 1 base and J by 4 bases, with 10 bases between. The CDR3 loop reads CASSIVVSSTGELFF. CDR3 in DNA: TGTGCCAGTAGTATAGTGGTCAGCAGCACCGGGGAGCTGTTTTTT.

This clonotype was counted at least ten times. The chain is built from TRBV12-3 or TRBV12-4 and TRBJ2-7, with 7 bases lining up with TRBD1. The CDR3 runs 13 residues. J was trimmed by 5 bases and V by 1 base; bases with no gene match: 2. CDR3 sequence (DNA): TGTGCCAGCAGTTTAGAAGGGGGCCACGAGCAGTACTTC. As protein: CASSLEGGHEQYF.